Below, 22 T cell receptor beta chains from the same sample are listed, as sequenced in a study of shared clonotypes between healthy human individuals. Generated by immunoSEQ multiplex PCR, the TCRdb table keeps only in-frame clones and is missing some. The table shows a few hundred thousand clones, with over 60% occurring only once. The source material was PBMCs. The receptors here all came from a woman in her 40s in good health. Some clones in this sample may be carry-over from other donors' samples.

Points on this clone: The same CDR3 is also encoded by other DNA sequences in this sample. V gene TRBV5-1 combines with J gene TRBJ2-5; 12 bases are shared with TRBD1. The germline V gene encodes CDR1 SGHRS and CDR2 YFSETQ. V shed 3 bases, J shed 4 bases, and the junction held 4 bases outside the gene matches. The CDR3 contains 15 residues. The CDR3 region is CASSSGTGGGETQYF. In nucleotides, the CDR3 is TGCGCCAGCAGCTCGGGGACAGGGGGCGGAGAGACCCAGTACTTC.

In this sample, this clone turned up once. The chain is built from TRBV7-2 and TRBJ2-5; 7 positions match TRBD1. Germline lookup yields CDR1 SGHTA and CDR2 FQGNSA. This CDR3 is built from 13 residues. V lost 6 bases to trimming and J lost 5 bases; unmatched junction nucleotides: 6. For the CDR3, the DNA is TGTGCCAGCAGATCTACAGGGGCCGAGACCCAGTACTTC. This translates into CASRSTGAETQYF.

The J gene is TRBJ2-7, the V gene TRBV7-9; tentative D call: TRBD1 (6 bases). CDR3 length equals 15 residues. Germline CDR1 is SEHNR and CDR2 is FQNEAQ (reference sequence). V was pared by 5 bases and J by 2 bases, with 16 bases between. The CDR3 loop is CASSPVRQEAYEQYF. In DNA form, the CDR3 reads TGTGCCAGCAGCCCAGTCCGACAGGAGGCCTACGAGCAGTACTTC.

The rearrangement joins TRBV7-2 to TRBJ2-3, with TRBD2 identical over 8 bases. The CDR3 sequence is 14 residues long. CDR1 and CDR2 from the germline V gene are SGHTA and FQGNSA. V trimming: 5 bases; J trimming: 4 bases; junction bases outside the gene matches: 5. The CDR3 here is CASSITSGPDTQYF. CDR3 bases: TGTGCCAGCAGCATCACTAGCGGACCAGATACGCAGTATTTT.

With regard to this clone: A far larger clone lies a single base away; this is likely a read error. This chain uses TRBV5-4 with TRBJ2-7, with D unresolved. The V end was cut by 4 bases, the J end by 3 bases, with 8 bases between. Germline assignment: CDR1 SGHNT and CDR2 YYREEE (reference sequence). The CDR3 length is 12 residues. CDR3 DNA: TGTGCCAGCAGCCGCGACAACTACGAGCAGTACTTC. Translating gives CASSRDNYEQYF.

Only a few counts were recorded for this clone. A single base is all that separates this from a far larger clone, so a read error is likely. This chain uses TRBV20-1 with TRBJ2-5; D is uncertain. CDR3 size: 11 residues. The germline CDR1 and CDR2 sequences are DFQATT and SNEGSKA (reference sequence). The CDR3: CSAHTPETQHF. CDR3 nucleotides: TGCAGTGCTCACACCCCGGAGACCCAGCACTTC.

This chain uses TRBV28 with TRBJ1-4; the match to TRBD1 covers 8 bases. Germline V gives CDR1 MDHEN, CDR2 SYDVKM. Trimming at V came to 6 bases and at J to 4 bases, leaving 4 bases not matched to a gene. There are 14 residues in the CDR3. CDR3 in DNA: TGTGCCAGCAGCCAACAGGGGGTTAATGAAAAACTGTTTTTT. It translates to CASSQQGVNEKLFF.

This clone was recorded a few times. The V call is TRBV4-3, the J call TRBJ1-5, with D possibly being TRBD1 (5 bases). V shed 2 bases and J shed 11 bases, with 13 bases lying between them. The CDR3 has 13 amino acids. Germline V gives CDR1 LGHNA, CDR2 YSLEER. DNA of the CDR3: TGCGCCAGCAGCCAAAGTCTACAGGCGTCCCAGCATTTT. Amino acids: CASSQSLQASQHF.

This clone was found once. At the DNA level, this CDR3 is encoded by other sequences in the same sample as well. CDR3: CASSPGQQETQYF. In DNA, the CDR3 is TGTGCCAGCAGCCCGGGACAACAAGAGACCCAGTACTTC. This sequence joins TRBV11-2 and TRBJ2-5; D perhaps matches TRBD1 (6 bases). Per germline, CDR1 SGHAT and CDR2 FQNNGV. The length of the CDR3 is 13 residues. The germline V and J ends were trimmed by 5 bases and 2 bases, with 9 bases remaining between them.

The V and J genes are TRBV7-2 and TRBJ2-7; possibly TRBD2 for D (5 bases). Germline V lookup: CDR1 SGHTA, CDR2 FQGNSA. V was shortened by 5 bases and J by 3 bases, with 11 bases between the two germline ends. This CDR3 region has 13 residues. The CDR3 spells CASSRTRNYEQYF. Written as DNA, the CDR3 is TGTGCCAGCAGCCGTACTAGAAACTACGAGCAGTACTTC.

DNA of the CDR3: TGCGCCAGCAGCCAAGATTGGGAACAGCTAGGTGGCACAGATACGCAGTATTTT. This sequence encodes CASSQDWEQLGGTDTQYF. V usage is TRBV4-3 and J usage is TRBJ2-3; D call uncertain. Trimming pared 0 bases from V and 1 base from J, leaving 17 bases between. Germline values: CDR1 LGHNA, CDR2 YSLEER. The CDR3 spans 18 residues.

There are a few counts of this clone. V usage is TRBV5-1 and J usage is TRBJ1-5; no clear D gene. Trimming removed 1 base at V and 3 bases at J, with 5 bases between. The CDR3 is made up of 13 amino acids. Germline values: CDR1 SGHRS, CDR2 YFSETQ. Written as DNA, the CDR3 is TGCGCCAGCAGCTTGTCGTTCAATCAGCCCCAGCATTTT. It encodes CASSLSFNQPQHF.

V and J are TRBV5-1 and TRBJ2-7; weak D call: TRBD1 (5 bases). The CDR3 covers 15 residues. In germline, CDR1 is SGHRS, CDR2 YFSETQ. V lost 4 bases to trimming and J lost 2 bases, with 16 bases between them. The chain's CDR3 is CASSAWPRATYEQYF. CDR3 in DNA: TGCGCCAGCAGCGCCTGGCCCAGGGCCACCTACGAGCAGTACTTC.

The CDR3 region is CASSSRGETQYF. CDR3 sequence (DNA): TGTGCCAGCAGCTCTAGAGGAGAGACCCAGTACTTC. The chain carries TRBV7-9 and TRBJ2-5, with D uncertain. Germline CDR1 and CDR2: SEHNR and FQNEAQ (reference sequence). The CDR3 length is 12 residues. Trimming left V 4 bases short and J 4 bases short, with 7 bases between. Supplemented by reference TRBV7-9 and TRBJ2-5, the full variable domain reads DTGVSQNPRHKITKRGQNVTFRCDPISEHNRLYWYRQTLGQGPEFLTYFQNEAQLEKSRLLSDRFSAERPKGSFSTLEIQRTEQGDSAMYLCASSSRGETQYFGPGTRLLVL.

J is TRBJ1-3 and V is TRBV27, with a possible D match to TRBD1 (5 bases). The CDR3 is 16 amino acids. From germline, CDR1 is MNHEY and CDR2 SMNVEV (reference sequence). With 0 bases removed from V and 0 bases from J, the gap between germline ends came to 9 bases. Here the CDR3 reads CASSLSGQLSGNTIYF. The CDR3 region has the DNA TGTGCCAGCAGTTTATCCGGACAACTCTCTGGAAACACCATATATTTT.

The chain links TRBV6-5 to TRBJ2-3, with 8 bases that match TRBD2. Germline V gene lookup returns CDR1 MNHEY and CDR2 SVGAGI. The J segment lost 5 bases and the V segment lost 5 bases, leaving 9 bases of the junction unmatched. The CDR3 length is 15 residues. This CDR3 is CASSRTSGEGDTQYF. In nucleotides, the CDR3 is TGTGCCAGCAGTCGCACTAGCGGTGAGGGAGATACGCAGTATTTT.

This clone was seen at least ten times. The CDR3 is CASSSGAQSSYNEQFF. CDR3 DNA: TGCGCCAGCAGCTCGGGCGCCCAGAGCTCCTACAATGAGCAGTTCTTC. This sequence joins TRBV5-1 and TRBJ2-1; D is unclear. CDR3 size: 16 residues. Germline V lookup: CDR1 SGHRS, CDR2 YFSETQ. V was shortened by 3 bases and J by 0 bases, with 13 bases between the two germline ends.

The chain employs TRBV5-1 and TRBJ2-7; D is unclear. Between the trimmed V and J ends, which lost 2 bases and 6 bases, there was a span of 9 bases. Germline V gene data show CDR1 as SGHRS and CDR2 as YFSETQ. The CDR3 extends over 12 amino acids. Here the CDR3 DNA reads TGCGCCAGCAGCTTCGCCGGTGGCGAGCAGTACTTC. It specifies CASSFAGGEQYF.

There are a few counts of this clone. The junction differs from germline at one of its ends, possibly a read error. The V and J genes are TRBV2 and TRBJ1-5, with unresolved D. The CDR3 has 12 amino acids. CDR1 SNHLY and CDR2 FYNNEI come from the germline V gene. The CDR3 nucleotides read TGTGCCAGCAGTGAACGGGGATTTACACCATTTTTT. Protein product: CASSERGFTPFF. The full variable domain, in which reference TRBV2 and TRBJ1-5 provide the parts outside the CDR3, is EPEVTQTPSHQVTQMGQEVILRCVPISNHLYFYWYRQILGQKVEFLVSFYNNEISEKSEIFDDQFSVERPDGSNFTLKIRSTKLEDSAMYFCASSERGFTPFFGDGTRLSIL.

V gene TRBV2 combines with J gene TRBJ2-1; D is unresolved. The V end was cut by 4 bases, the J end by 6 bases, with 13 bases between. This CDR3 spans 14 amino acids. Germline CDR1 and CDR2: SNHLY and FYNNEI. CDR3 in amino acids: CASSALKSANEQFF. The CDR3 nucleotides are TGTGCCAGCAGTGCTCTAAAAAGTGCCAATGAGCAGTTCTTC.

The rearrangement joins TRBV2 to TRBJ2-7; TRBD2 matches at 16 bases. CDR1 and CDR2 (germline): SNHLY, FYNNEI. This CDR3 comprises 16 residues. J was trimmed by 3 bases and V by 6 bases; bases with no gene match: 5. CDR3 nucleotide sequence: TGTGCCAGCAGCCCCGGGACTAGCGGGAGGGGCTACGAGCAGTACTTC. Translated: CASSPGTSGRGYEQYF.

The V and J genes are TRBV30 and TRBJ1-1; D gene unclear. V was shortened by 2 bases and J by 1 base, with 8 bases between the two germline ends. The CDR3 length is 13 residues. CDR1 GTSNPN and CDR2 SVGIG come from the germline V gene (reference sequence). Written as DNA, the CDR3 is TGTGCCTGGAGTAGGGCCCGGAACACTGAAGCTTTCTTT. This encodes CAWSRARNTEAFF. Variable domain in full (rest from reference TRBV30 and TRBJ1-1): SQTIHQWPATLVQPVGSPLSLECTVEGTSNPNLYWYRQAAGRGLQLLFYSVGIGQISSEVPQNLSASRPQDRQFILSSKKLLLSDSGFYLCAWSRARNTEAFFGQGTRLTVV.